These 2 T cell receptor beta chains were sequenced from one sample in a study of T cell responses to AZD1222 COVID-19 vaccine. Only in-frame clones appear in the TCRdb table, and some are missing; sequencing was by immunoSEQ multiplex PCR. The table includes 120,000 or so clones, around 88% detected once. This sample comprised peripheral blood, obtained on day 0 of MenACWY control vaccination. These receptors were obtained from an adult in good health.

CDR3 amino acids: CASSLERAVTQYF. The CDR3 bases are TGTGCCAGCAGCTTGGAGCGGGCGGTGACCCAGTACTTC. V is TRBV5-6 and J is TRBJ2-5, with D possibly TRBD2 on 6 matching bases. V was clipped by 0 bases and J by 7 bases, with 10 bases between them. CDR1 SGHDT and CDR2 YYEEEE come from the germline V gene. The CDR3 consists of 13 residues.

The V call is TRBV5-1, the J call TRBJ2-3; 10 bases line up with TRBD2. The V gene end was trimmed by 5 bases and the J gene end by 6 bases; junction bases not matched to a gene: 6. CDR3 size: 14 residues. The germline CDR1 and CDR2 sequences are SGHRS and YFSETQ. CDR3 in DNA: TGCGCCAGCAGTCCCGATAGCGGGAGGGATACGCAGTATTTT. Translating gives CASSPDSGRDTQYF. The variable domain in full, with the rest retrieved from reference TRBV5-1 and TRBJ2-3, is KAGVTQTPRYLIKTRGQQVTLSCSPISGHRSVSWYQQTPGQGLQFLFEYFSETQRNKGNFPGRFSGRQFSNSRSEMNVSTLELGDSALYLCASSPDSGRDTQYFGPGTRLTVL.